This TCR beta chain was identified during a study of technical replicates of blood from a handful of donors. Germline V CDR1 and CDR2: MRHNA, SNTAGT. Unmatched junction bases numbered 4, after V lost 2 bases and J lost 5 bases. The CDR3 is made up of 14 amino acids. Clones were sequenced by immunoSEQ multiplex PCR, and TCRdb holds only the in-frame ones, with some missing. The sample gives about 79,000 clones, 75% to 95% of which show up once; around 0.37% is in the top ten. This chain connects TRBV6-4 to TRBJ2-3; 7 positions agree with TRBD1. The sequence derives from a human donor in good health. Some clones in this sample may be carry-over from other donors' samples. The source material was T cells isolated from PBMCs. The CDR3 DNA follows: TGTGCCAGCAGTGACGGGACAGCCGAAGATACGCAGTATTTT. It yields the protein CASSDGTAEDTQYF.